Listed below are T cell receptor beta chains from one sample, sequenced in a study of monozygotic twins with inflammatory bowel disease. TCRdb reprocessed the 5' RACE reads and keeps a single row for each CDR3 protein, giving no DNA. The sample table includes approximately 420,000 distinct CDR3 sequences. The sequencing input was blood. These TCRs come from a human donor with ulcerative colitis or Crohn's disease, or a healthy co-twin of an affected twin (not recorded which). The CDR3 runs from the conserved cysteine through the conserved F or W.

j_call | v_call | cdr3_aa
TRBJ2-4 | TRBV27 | CATLGGNIQYF
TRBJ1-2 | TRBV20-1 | CSAPHGGGRNYGYTF
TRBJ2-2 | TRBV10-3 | CAISELVSGVNTGELFF
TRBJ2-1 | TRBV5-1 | CASSRSPTGSSYNEQFF
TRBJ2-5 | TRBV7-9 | CASSLDRGKETQYF
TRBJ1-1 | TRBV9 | CASSVGPGAAGSNTEAFF
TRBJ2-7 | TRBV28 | CASIDTTNEQYF
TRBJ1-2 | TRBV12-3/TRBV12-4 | CASSFFGRRSGYTF
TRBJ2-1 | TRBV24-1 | CATQDSYNEQFF
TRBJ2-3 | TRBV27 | CASRDRITDTQYF
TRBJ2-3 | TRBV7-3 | CASRPGGMRGTDTQYF
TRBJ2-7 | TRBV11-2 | CASSLTKDRGYEQYF
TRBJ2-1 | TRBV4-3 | CASSQVASGSNEQFF
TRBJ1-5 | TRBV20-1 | CSASKFFSNQPQHF
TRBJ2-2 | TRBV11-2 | CASSLRSTAAGQGTGELFF
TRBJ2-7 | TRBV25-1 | CASSDTGRQYEQYF
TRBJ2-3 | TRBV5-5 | CASSQGLAGDTDTQYF
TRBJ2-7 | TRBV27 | CASRPTGGEQYF
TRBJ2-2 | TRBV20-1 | CSAPPPSGGNTGELFF
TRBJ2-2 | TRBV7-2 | CASSQAGELFF
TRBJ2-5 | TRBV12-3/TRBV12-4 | CASSFNSGGAGFETQYF
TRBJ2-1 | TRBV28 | CASSIPTKEQFF
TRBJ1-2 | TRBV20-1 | CSAPTGKGYGYTF
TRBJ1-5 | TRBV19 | CASSPGTGGPNQPQHF